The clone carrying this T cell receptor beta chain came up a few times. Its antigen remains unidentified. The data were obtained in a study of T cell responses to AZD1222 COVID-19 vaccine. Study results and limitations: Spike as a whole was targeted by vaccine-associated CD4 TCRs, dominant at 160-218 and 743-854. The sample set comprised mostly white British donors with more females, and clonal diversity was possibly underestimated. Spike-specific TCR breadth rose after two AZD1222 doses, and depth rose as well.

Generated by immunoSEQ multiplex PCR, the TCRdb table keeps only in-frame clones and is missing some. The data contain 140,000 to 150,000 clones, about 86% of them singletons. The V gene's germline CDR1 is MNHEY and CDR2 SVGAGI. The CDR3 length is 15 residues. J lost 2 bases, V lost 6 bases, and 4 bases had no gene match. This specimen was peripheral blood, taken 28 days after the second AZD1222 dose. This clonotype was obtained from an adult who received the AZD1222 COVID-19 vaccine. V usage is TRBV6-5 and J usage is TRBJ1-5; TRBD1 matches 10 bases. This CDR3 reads CASRGTGVGNQPQHF. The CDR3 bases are TGTGCCAGCAGGGGGACAGGGGTGGGCAATCAGCCCCAGCATTTT.